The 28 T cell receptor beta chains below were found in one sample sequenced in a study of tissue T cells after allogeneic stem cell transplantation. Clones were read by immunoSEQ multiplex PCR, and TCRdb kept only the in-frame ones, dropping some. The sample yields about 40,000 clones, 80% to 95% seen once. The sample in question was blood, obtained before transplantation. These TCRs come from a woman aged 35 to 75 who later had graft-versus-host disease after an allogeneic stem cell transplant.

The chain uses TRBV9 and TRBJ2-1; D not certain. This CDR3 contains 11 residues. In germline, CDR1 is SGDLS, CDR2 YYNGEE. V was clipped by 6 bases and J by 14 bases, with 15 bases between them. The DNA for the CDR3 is TGTGCCAGCATTCGCGGTTCGTTTGAGTTCTTC. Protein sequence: CASIRGSFEFF.

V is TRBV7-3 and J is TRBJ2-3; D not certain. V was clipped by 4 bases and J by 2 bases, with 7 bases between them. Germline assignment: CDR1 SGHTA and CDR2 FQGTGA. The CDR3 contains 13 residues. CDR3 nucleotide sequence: TGTGCCAGCAGCTCGGATTACACAGATACGCAGTATTTT. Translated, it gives CASSSDYTDTQYF.

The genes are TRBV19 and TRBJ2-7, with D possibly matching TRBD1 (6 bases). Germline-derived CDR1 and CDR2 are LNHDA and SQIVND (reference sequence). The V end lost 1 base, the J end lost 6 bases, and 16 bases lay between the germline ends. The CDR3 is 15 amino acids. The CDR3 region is CASSIGDTLGSEQYF. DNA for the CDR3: TGTGCCAGTAGTATAGGGGACACGCTGGGGTCCGAGCAGTACTTC.

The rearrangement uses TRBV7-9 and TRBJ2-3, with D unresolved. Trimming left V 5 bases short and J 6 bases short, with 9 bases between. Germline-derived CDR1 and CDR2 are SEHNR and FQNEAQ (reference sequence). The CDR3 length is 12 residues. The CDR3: CASSPLGDTQYF. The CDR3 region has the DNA TGTGCCAGCAGCCCTTTAGGGGATACGCAGTATTTT.

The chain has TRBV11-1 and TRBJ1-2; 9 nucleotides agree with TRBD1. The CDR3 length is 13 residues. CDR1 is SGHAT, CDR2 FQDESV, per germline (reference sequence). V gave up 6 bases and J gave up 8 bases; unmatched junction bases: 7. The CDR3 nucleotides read TGTGCCAGCAGTACAACAGGGGGCAGCGGCTACACCTTC. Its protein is CASSTTGGSGYTF.

The CDR3 is CASSVGGDEQYF. CDR3 in DNA: TGTGCCAGCTCCGTGGGGGGAGACGAGCAGTACTTC. The chain couples TRBV18 to TRBJ2-7; a possible D gene is TRBD2 (6 bases). This CDR3 has 12 residues. The V gene lost 6 bases and the J gene lost 5 bases, with 11 bases spanning the gap. Germline V gene lookup returns CDR1 KGHSH and CDR2 LQKENI.

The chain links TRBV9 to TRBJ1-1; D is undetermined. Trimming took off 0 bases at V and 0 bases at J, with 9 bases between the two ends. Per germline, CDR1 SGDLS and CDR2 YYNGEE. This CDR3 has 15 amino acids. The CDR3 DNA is TGTGCCAGCAGCGTAGCGGGCAGCTTGAACACTGAAGCTTTCTTT. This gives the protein CASSVAGSLNTEAFF.

The CDR3 is CASRETYRGRGYGYTF. Here the CDR3 DNA reads TGCGCCAGCAGGGAGACCTACAGGGGGCGCGGCTATGGCTACACCTTC. This chain uses TRBV5-1 with TRBJ1-2; 9 bases are a match to TRBD1. Per germline, CDR1 SGHRS and CDR2 YFSETQ. There are 16 residues in the CDR3. V lost 5 bases, J lost 4 bases, and 12 bases stayed unmatched.

CDR3 coding DNA: TGTGCCAGCAGACCCGCAGGGGGATGGGTGGGGCAGCCCCAGCATTTT. Translation: CASRPAGGWVGQPQHF. The rearrangement uses TRBV7-2 and TRBJ1-5; 7 bases are a match to TRBD1. This CDR3 region has 16 residues. Looked up from germline, CDR1 is SGHTA and CDR2 is FQGNSA. J lost 7 bases, V lost 6 bases, and 15 bases had no gene match.

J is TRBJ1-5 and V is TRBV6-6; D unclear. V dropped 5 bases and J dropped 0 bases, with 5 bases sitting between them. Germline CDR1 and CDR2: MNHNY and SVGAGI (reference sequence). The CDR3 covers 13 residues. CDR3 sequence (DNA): TGTGCCAGCAGTCAGAATAGCAATCAGCCCCAGCATTTT. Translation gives CASSQNSNQPQHF.

CDR3 protein: CASSPPERGWSSYNEQFF. CDR3 nucleotide sequence: TGTGCCAGCAGTCCCCCCGAGCGGGGGTGGAGCTCCTACAATGAGCAGTTCTTC. The rearrangement joins TRBV28 to TRBJ2-1; the match to TRBD2 covers 8 bases. The CDR3 is 18 residues long. Germline values: CDR1 MDHEN, CDR2 SYDVKM. V gave up 5 bases and J gave up 0 bases; unmatched junction bases: 12.

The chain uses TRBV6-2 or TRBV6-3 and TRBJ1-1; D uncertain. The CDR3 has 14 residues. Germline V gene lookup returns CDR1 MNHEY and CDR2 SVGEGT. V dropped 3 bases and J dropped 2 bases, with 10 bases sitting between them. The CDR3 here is CASSYSTLNTEAFF. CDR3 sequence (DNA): TGTGCCAGCAGTTATTCGACACTCAACACTGAAGCTTTCTTT.

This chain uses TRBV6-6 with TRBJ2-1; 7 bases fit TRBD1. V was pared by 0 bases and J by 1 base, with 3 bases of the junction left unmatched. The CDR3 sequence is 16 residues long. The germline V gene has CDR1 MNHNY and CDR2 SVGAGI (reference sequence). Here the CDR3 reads CASSYSLRGSYNEQFF. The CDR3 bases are TGTGCCAGCAGTTACTCCCTCAGGGGGTCCTACAATGAGCAGTTCTTC.

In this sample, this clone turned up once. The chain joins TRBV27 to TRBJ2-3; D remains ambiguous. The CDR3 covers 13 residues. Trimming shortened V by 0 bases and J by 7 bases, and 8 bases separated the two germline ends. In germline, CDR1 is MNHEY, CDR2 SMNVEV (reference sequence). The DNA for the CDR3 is TGTGCCAGCAGTTTATCGCGATATAATACGCAGTATTTT. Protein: CASSLSRYNTQYF.

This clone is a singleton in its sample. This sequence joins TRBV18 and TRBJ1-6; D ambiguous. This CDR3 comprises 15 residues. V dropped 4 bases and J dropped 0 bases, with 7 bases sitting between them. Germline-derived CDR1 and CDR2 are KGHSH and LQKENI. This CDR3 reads CASSQQSSYNSPLHF. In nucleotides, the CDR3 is TGTGCCAGCTCACAGCAGAGCTCCTATAATTCACCCCTCCACTTT.

The CDR3 coding sequence is TGCAGCATTGTGTGGGACTCCAACTACAATGAGCAGTTCTTC. As protein: CSIVWDSNYNEQFF. The chain is built from TRBV29-1 and TRBJ2-1; possible D gene TRBD2, 6 bases. CDR3 length: 14 residues. V lost 8 bases and J lost 3, with 17 bases in between. Looked up from germline, CDR1 is SQVTM and CDR2 is ANQGSEA.

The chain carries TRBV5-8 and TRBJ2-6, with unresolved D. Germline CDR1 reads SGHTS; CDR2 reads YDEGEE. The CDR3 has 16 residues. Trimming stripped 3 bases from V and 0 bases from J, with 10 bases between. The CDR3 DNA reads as TGTGCCAGCAGCTCGAGACATGTCTCTGGGGCCAACGTCCTGACTTTC. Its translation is CASSSRHVSGANVLTF.

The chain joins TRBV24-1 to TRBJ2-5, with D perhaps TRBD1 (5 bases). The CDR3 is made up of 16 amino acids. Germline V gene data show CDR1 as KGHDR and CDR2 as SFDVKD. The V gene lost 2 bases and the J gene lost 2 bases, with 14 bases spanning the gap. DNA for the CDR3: TGTGCCACCAGTGATTCTCGGCAGGGCCCTCAAGAGACCCAGTACTTC. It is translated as CATSDSRQGPQETQYF.

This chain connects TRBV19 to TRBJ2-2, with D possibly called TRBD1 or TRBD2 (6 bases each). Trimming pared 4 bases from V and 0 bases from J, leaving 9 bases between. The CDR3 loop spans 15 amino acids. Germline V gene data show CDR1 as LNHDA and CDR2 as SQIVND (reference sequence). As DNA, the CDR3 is TGTGCCAGTAGTAGGGGGGCCACGAACACCGGGGAGCTGTTTTTT. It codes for CASSRGATNTGELFF.

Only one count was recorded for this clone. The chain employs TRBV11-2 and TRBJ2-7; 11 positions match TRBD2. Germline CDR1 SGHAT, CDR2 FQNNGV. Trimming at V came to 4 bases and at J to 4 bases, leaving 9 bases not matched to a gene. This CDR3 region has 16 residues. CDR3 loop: CASSSNIAGGVYEQYF. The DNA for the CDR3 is TGTGCCAGCAGCTCGAACATAGCGGGAGGGGTTTACGAGCAGTACTTC.

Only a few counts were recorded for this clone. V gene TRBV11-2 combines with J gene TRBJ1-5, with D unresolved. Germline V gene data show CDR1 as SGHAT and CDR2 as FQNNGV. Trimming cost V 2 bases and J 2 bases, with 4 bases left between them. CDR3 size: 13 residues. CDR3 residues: CASSLSGNQPQHF. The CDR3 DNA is TGTGCCAGCAGCTTATCGGGCAATCAGCCCCAGCATTTT.

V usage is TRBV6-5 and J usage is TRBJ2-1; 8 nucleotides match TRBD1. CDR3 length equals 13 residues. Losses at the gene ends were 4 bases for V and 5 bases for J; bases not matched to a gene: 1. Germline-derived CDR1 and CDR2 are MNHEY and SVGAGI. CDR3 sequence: CASSWGQDNEQFF. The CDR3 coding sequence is TGTGCCAGCAGTTGGGGACAGGACAATGAGCAGTTCTTC.

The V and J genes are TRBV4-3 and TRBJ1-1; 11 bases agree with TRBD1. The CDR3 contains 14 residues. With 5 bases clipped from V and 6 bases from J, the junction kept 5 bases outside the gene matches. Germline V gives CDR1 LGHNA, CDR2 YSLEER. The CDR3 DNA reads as TGCGCCAGCAGCACCGGGACAGGGGGTGCTGAAGCTTTCTTT. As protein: CASSTGTGGAEAFF.

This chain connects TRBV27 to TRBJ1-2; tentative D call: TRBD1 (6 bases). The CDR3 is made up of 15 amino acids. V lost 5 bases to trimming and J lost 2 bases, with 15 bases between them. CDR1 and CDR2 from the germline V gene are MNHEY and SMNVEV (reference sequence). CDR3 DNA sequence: TGTGCCAGCAGTAGGGCCTCCACAGGGAACTATGGCTACACCTTC. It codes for CASSRASTGNYGYTF.

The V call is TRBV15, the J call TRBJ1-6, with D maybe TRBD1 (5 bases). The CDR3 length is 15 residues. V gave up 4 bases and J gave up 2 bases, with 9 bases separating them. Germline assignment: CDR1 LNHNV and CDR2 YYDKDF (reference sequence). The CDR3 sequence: CATSTGDPYNSPLHF. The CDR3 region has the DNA TGTGCCACCAGCACGGGGGACCCCTATAATTCACCCCTCCACTTT.

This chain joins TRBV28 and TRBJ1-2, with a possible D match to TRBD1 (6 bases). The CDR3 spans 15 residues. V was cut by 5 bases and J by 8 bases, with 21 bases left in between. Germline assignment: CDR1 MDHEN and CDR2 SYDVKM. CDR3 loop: CASSIPRGFQGGYTF. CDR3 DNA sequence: TGTGCCAGCAGTATACCTAGGGGGTTTCAAGGGGGCTACACCTTC.

CDR3 in amino acids: CASSQGFALEQYF. CDR3 DNA: TGTGCCAGCAGCCAAGGGTTCGCGCTCGAGCAGTACTTC. This rearrangement joins TRBV3-1 (or the pseudogene TRBV3-2) to TRBJ2-7; D gene unclear. The CDR3 is 13 amino acids. Trimming pared 1 base from V and 6 bases from J, leaving 10 bases between. CDR1 and CDR2 (germline): LGHDT, YNNKEL (reference sequence).

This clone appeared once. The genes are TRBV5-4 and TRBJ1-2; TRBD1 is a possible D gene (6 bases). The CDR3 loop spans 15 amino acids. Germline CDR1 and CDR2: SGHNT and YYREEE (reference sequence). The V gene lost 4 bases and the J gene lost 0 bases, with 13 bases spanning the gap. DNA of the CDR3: TGTGCCAGCAGCCCACCCCCAGGGGCTAACTATGGCTACACCTTC. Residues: CASSPPPGANYGYTF. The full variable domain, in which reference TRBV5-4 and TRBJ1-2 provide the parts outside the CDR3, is ETGVTQSPTHLIKTRGQQVTLRCSSQSGHNTVSWYQQALGQGPQFIFQYYREEENGRGNFPPRFSGLQFPNYSSELNVNALELDDSALYLCASSPPPGANYGYTFGSGTRLTVV.